This T cell receptor beta chain was sequenced in a study of radiation and T cells in renal cell carcinoma. About the study: Nephrectomy followed 15 Gy stereotactic body radiation by 4 weeks.

Specified time point: blood 2 weeks post-SBRT. Described treatment: 15 Gy SBRT to primary tumor, nephrectomy 4 weeks later. CDR3 length: 15 residues. Per the germline V gene, CDR1 is MNHEY and CDR2 is SVGAGI. The trim removed 5 bases at V and 5 bases at J, leaving 7 bases unmatched. Turning to this clone: Its target is not known.

The data were produced by immunoSEQ multiplex PCR, yet TCRdb's version contains in-frame clones alone and is incomplete. The sample gives around 130,000 clones, 85% to 90% of which show up once; almost 6% is in the top ten. Whole-study findings and limits: In blood, top tumor clones expanded by 2 weeks, shrinking by 4. Without pretreatment biopsies, baseline tumor clonotype presence was undetermined.

Sequences were derived from blood, sampled from a patient whose treatment included radiotherapy and nephrectomy. This TCR was sampled from a woman in her sixties or seventies with renal cell carcinoma. This rearrangement joins TRBV6-5 to TRBJ1-1; 11 positions match TRBD1. This CDR3 reads CASSRTGTGGTEAFF. The CDR3 nucleotides read TGTGCCAGCAGTAGAACTGGGACAGGGGGGACTGAAGCTTTCTTT.